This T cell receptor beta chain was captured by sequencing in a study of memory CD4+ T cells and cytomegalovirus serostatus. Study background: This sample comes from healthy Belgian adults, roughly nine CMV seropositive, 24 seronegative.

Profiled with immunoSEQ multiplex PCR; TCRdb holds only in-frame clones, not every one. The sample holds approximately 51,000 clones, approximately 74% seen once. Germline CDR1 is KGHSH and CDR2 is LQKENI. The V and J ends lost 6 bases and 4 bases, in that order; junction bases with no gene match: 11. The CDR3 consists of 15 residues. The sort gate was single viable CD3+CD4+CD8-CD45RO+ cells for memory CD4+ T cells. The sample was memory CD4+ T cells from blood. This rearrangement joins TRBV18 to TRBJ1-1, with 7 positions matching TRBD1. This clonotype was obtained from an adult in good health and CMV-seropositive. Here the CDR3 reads CASSGLGGDSTEAFF. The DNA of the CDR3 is TGTGCCAGCTCTGGTTTAGGGGGCGATAGCACTGAAGCTTTCTTT.